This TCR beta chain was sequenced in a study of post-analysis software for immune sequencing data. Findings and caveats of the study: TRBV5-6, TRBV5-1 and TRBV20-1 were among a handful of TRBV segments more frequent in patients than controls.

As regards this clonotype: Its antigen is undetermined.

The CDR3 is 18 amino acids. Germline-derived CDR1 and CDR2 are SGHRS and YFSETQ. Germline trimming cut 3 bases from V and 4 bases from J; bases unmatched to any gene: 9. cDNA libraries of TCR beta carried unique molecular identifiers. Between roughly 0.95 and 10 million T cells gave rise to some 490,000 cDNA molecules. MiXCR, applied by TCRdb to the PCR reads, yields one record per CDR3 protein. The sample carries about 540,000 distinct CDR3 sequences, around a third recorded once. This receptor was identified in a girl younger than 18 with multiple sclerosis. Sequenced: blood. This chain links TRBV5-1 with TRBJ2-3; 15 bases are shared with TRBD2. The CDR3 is CASSWIGTSGGRADTQYF. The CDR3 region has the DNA TGCGCCAGCAGCTGGATCGGGACTAGCGGGGGGCGAGCAGATACGCAGTATTTT. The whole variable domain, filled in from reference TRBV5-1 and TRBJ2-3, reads KAGVTQTPRYLIKTRGQQVTLSCSPISGHRSVSWYQQTPGQGLQFLFEYFSETQRNKGNFPGRFSGRQFSNSRSEMNVSTLELGDSALYLCASSWIGTSGGRADTQYFGPGTRLTVL.